These 19 T cell receptor beta chains were sequenced from one sample in a study of molecular identifiers for immune sequencing clone quantification. MiXCR was run by TCRdb on the PCR reads, yielding one entry per CDR3 protein. The sample records about 640,000 distinct CDR3 sequences, about 20% being singletons. Sequencing was carried out using naive CD8+ T cells from blood, with Jurkat cell RNA spiked in. Documented subset: FACS-sorted CD8+CD4-CCR7+CD45RA+ naive T cells. The receptors were sampled from a human donor in good health. Some libraries in this study had Jurkat cell RNA spiked in.

This clonotype showed up many times. The chain couples TRBV6-5 to TRBJ1-1, with 7 bases fitting TRBD1. The CDR3 totals 12 residues. The V and J ends lost 5 bases and 8 bases, in that order; junction bases with no gene match: 5. CDR1 and CDR2 from the germline V gene are MNHEY and SVGAGI. CDR3 loop: CASSLPGQEAFF. CDR3 coding DNA: TGTGCCAGCAGTCTGCCGGGACAGGAAGCTTTCTTT.

This clonotype has ten or more counts. V is TRBV11-2 and J is TRBJ2-2; no clear D gene. The CDR3 consists of 16 residues. The V end lost 4 bases, the J end lost 1 base, and 13 bases lay between the germline ends. Germline V gene sequence: CDR1 SGHAT, CDR2 FQNNGV. Here the CDR3 reads CASSSRVGKNTGELFF. Written as DNA, the CDR3 is TGTGCCAGCAGCTCGAGAGTCGGAAAGAACACCGGGGAGCTGTTTTTT.

In its sample, this clonotype was seen many times. DNA for the CDR3: TGTGCTAGTGGTCCAGCCGGACAGGGGGGTGGCAATCAGCCCCAGCATTTT. Protein sequence: CASGPAGQGGGNQPQHF. The rearrangement joins TRBV12-5 to TRBJ1-5, with TRBD1 matching 10 bases. The CDR3 has 17 residues. V gave up 5 bases and J gave up 2 bases; unmatched junction bases: 9. Germline V CDR1 and CDR2: LGHNT, FRNRAP.

The chain employs TRBV9 and TRBJ1-2, with D perhaps TRBD1 (5 bases). V was trimmed by 0 bases and J by 5 bases, leaving 14 bases between them. The CDR3 loop spans 15 amino acids. Germline assignment: CDR1 SGDLS and CDR2 YYNGEE. CDR3 coding DNA: TGTGCCAGCAGCGTAGGCTACGGGACGGGATATGGCTACACCTTC. Encoded protein: CASSVGYGTGYGYTF.

J is TRBJ2-7 and V is TRBV6-1; 7 positions match TRBD1. The V gene's germline CDR1 is MNHNS and CDR2 SASEGT. The CDR3 is 14 residues long. With V trimmed by 6 bases and J by 3 bases, 8 bases remained unmatched. The CDR3 here is CASRTGVLYYEQYF. CDR3 nucleotides: TGTGCCAGCAGAACAGGGGTCTTGTACTACGAGCAGTACTTC.

This clonotype was detected ten times or more. This chain uses TRBV7-6 with TRBJ1-1; weak D call: TRBD1 (5 bases). CDR1 and CDR2 from the germline V gene are SGHVS and FNYEAQ. CDR3 length: 15 amino acids. V gave up 0 bases and J gave up 4 bases, with 12 bases separating them. CDR3 in DNA: TGTGCCAGCAGCTTAGCGTTCCAGGGCAGCACTGAAGCTTTCTTT. Its protein product is CASSLAFQGSTEAFF.

The sample holds a few counts of this clonotype. The rearrangement joins TRBV4-3 to TRBJ2-7, with D possibly matching TRBD2 (7 bases). V gave up 3 bases and J gave up 2 bases, with 11 bases separating them. This CDR3 is built from 14 residues. The germline V gene encodes CDR1 LGHNA and CDR2 YSLEER. CDR3 residues: CASSHWGGAYEQYF. The CDR3 nucleotides read TGCGCCAGCAGCCATTGGGGGGGCGCCTACGAGCAGTACTTC.

J is TRBJ1-2 and V is TRBV20-1; 9 bases agree with TRBD1. The V gene's germline CDR1 is DFQATT and CDR2 SNEGSKA (reference sequence). V shed 2 bases, J shed 2 bases, and the junction held 15 bases outside the gene matches. This CDR3 comprises 18 residues. The CDR3 loop reads CSARWAGQGSRWNYGYTF. The CDR3 coding sequence is TGCAGTGCTAGATGGGCCGGACAGGGGAGTCGGTGGAACTATGGCTACACCTTC.

This clonotype was recorded at least ten times. The V and J genes are TRBV28 and TRBJ1-2; D uncertain. Germline CDR1 MDHEN, CDR2 SYDVKM. V shed 7 bases and J shed 2 bases, with 5 bases lying between them. The CDR3 has 11 residues. The CDR3 DNA reads TGTGCCAGCACGGCCAACTATGGCTACACCTTC. Translation gives CASTANYGYTF.

This clonotype was seen repeatedly, ten times or more. This chain uses TRBV4-2 with TRBJ2-7, with 12 nucleotides matching TRBD2. Looked up from germline, CDR1 is LGHNA and CDR2 is YNFKEQ. V shed 0 bases, J shed 2 bases, and the junction held 8 bases outside the gene matches. This CDR3 has 18 residues. The CDR3 DNA sequence: TGTGCCAGCAGCCAAGATGGCCGACTAGCGGGGGCGGCCTACGAGCAGTACTTC. Its translation is CASSQDGRLAGAAYEQYF.

The rearrangement links TRBV20-1 to TRBJ1-2, with D unclear. The CDR3 has 11 residues. CDR1 and CDR2 (germline): DFQATT, SNEGSKA (reference sequence). V was clipped by 6 bases and J by 4 bases, with 9 bases between them. The CDR3 region is CSAPVLYGYTF. DNA for the CDR3: TGCAGTGCCCCAGTCCTCTATGGCTACACCTTC.

The V gene is TRBV24-1, the J gene TRBJ2-3, with D tentatively TRBD1 (5 bases). Germline loops: CDR1 KGHDR, CDR2 SFDVKD. V was shortened by 4 bases and J by 5 bases, with 15 bases between the two germline ends. The CDR3 extends over 15 amino acids. CDR3 protein: CATSDPTGDIDTQYF. CDR3 DNA sequence: TGTGCCACCAGTGACCCAACAGGTGACATAGATACGCAGTATTTT.

About this clonotype itself: This clone may be a read error of a much larger clone one base away. The rearrangement joins TRBV28 to TRBJ2-3; possible D gene TRBD1, 6 bases. Per germline, CDR1 MDHEN and CDR2 SYDVKM. This CDR3 region has 16 residues. Written as DNA, the CDR3 is TGTGCCAGCGCGGCCAGGGGTCCCACTGGCACAGATACGCGGTATTTT. This codes for CASAARGPTGTDTRYF.

This clonotype was seen repeatedly, ten times or more. This chain joins TRBV27 and TRBJ2-3; 8 bases map to TRBD1. Germline values: CDR1 MNHEY, CDR2 SMNVEV (reference sequence). V lost 2 bases, J lost 5 bases, and 6 bases stayed unmatched. This CDR3 has 15 residues. CDR3 in amino acids: CASSLRSGGEDTQYF. CDR3 DNA sequence: TGTGCCAGCAGTTTAAGGTCAGGGGGCGAAGATACGCAGTATTTT.

Many counts were recorded for this clonotype. The genes are TRBV6-5 and TRBJ2-7; D might be TRBD1 or TRBD2, each matching 6 bases. The germline V and J ends were trimmed by 7 bases and 6 bases, with 16 bases remaining between them. The V gene's germline CDR1 is MNHEY and CDR2 SVGAGI. The CDR3 is made up of 13 amino acids. The CDR3 sequence: CASNPGAFGEQYF. For the CDR3, the DNA is TGTGCCAGCAATCCGGGGGCCTTCGGCGAGCAGTACTTC.

This clonotype appeared many times. The rearrangement links TRBV9 to TRBJ2-7; D unresolved. V was clipped by 3 bases and J by 3 bases, with 13 bases between them. The CDR3 is made up of 14 amino acids. CDR1 SGDLS and CDR2 YYNGEE come from the germline V gene. This CDR3 reads CASSAGPTNYEQYF. CDR3 coding DNA: TGTGCCAGCAGCGCCGGGCCTACCAACTACGAGCAGTACTTC.

This clonotype was observed a handful of times. This chain connects TRBV19 to TRBJ1-2; 10 bases line up with TRBD1. This CDR3 region has 15 residues. The germline gives CDR1 LNHDA, CDR2 SQIVND (reference sequence). V lost 7 bases, J lost 4 bases, and 9 bases stayed unmatched. The CDR3 DNA sequence: TGTGCCAGTACCCCGGGACAGGGGTTTGTCTATGGCTACACCTTC. It specifies CASTPGQGFVYGYTF.

The rearrangement links TRBV20-1 to TRBJ2-7, with 7 positions matching TRBD2. Germline V gene sequence: CDR1 DFQATT, CDR2 SNEGSKA (reference sequence). The CDR3 runs 12 residues. The CDR3 here is CRGEGAQYEQYF. CDR3 DNA: TGCAGGGGGGAGGGCGCACAATACGAGCAGTACTTC.

This clonotype was recorded many times. V usage is TRBV4-1 and J usage is TRBJ2-1; a weak D match, TRBD1 (5 bases). V lost 3 bases and J 2 bases, leaving 11 bases between the germline ends. Looked up from germline, CDR1 is MGHRA and CDR2 is YSYEKL. This CDR3 is 15 amino acids long. The CDR3 region is CASSHQGLTYNEQFF. CDR3 DNA sequence: TGCGCCAGCAGCCACCAGGGTCTAACCTACAATGAGCAGTTCTTC.